One TCR beta chain is described in this entry. Its cognate antigen is unknown. This specimen comes from a study of chemoradiotherapy in HPV16-positive cancers. General observations from the study: Functional assays defining HPV-specific T cells used only a couple of HPV16-positive patients. Non-HPV-specific T cells did not expand in tumors during treatment, whereas candidate HPV-specific clones and E7-related motifs did. In HPV16-positive patients, HPV-responsive T-cell expansion tracked better recurrence-free survival.

Assay used: immunoSEQ multiplex PCR; TCRdb lists only in-frame clones, some missing. The sample lists 4,000 to 6,000 clones; around 79% were seen once. This TCR was recovered from a human donor with HPV-associated anogenital cancer. This specimen was collected from a patient who underwent chemoradiotherapy.

The CDR3 region is CASSVGDRAGNQPQHF. The CDR3 DNA sequence: TGTGCCAGCAGCGTAGGGGACAGGGCGGGCAATCAGCCCCAGCATTTT. This chain connects TRBV9 to TRBJ1-5, with TRBD1 matching over 9 bases. J gave up 2 bases and V 0 bases, and 3 bases lay outside the gene matches. The CDR3 spans 16 residues. CDR1 is SGDLS and CDR2 is YYNGEE in the germline V gene.